The clone carrying this TCR beta chain appeared many times. As yet, its antigen is unknown. The data were taken from a study of Graves' ophthalmopathy and Graves' hyperthyroidism. About the study: Stable hyperthyroid donors showed no ophthalmopathy during 18 months follow-up. Whole-study results and caveats: The model reached roughly 71% sensitivity and roughly 76% specificity for predicting ophthalmopathy progression.

Germline V gene sequence: CDR1 MNHNS, CDR2 SASEGT. CDR3 length: 12 amino acids. V was trimmed by 6 bases and J by 0 bases, leaving 5 bases between them. From RNA, the CDR3 regions of TCR beta chains were amplified and sequenced. HTBI-primed RT-PCR formed the first round, and a multiplex PCR formed the second. Each CDR3 protein is one row after TCRdb ran MiXCR on the multiplex PCR reads. The table shows 500,000 to 600,000 distinct CDR3 sequences, with less than 40% occurring only once. The clonotype was recovered from an adult man with Graves' hyperthyroidism. The sample consisted of peripheral blood or thyroid tissue (not recorded which). The V and J genes are TRBV6-1 and TRBJ1-1; no reliable D call. The CDR3 reads CASSKLNTEAFF. As DNA, the CDR3 is TGTGCCAGCAGCAAACTGAACACTGAAGCTTTCTTT.